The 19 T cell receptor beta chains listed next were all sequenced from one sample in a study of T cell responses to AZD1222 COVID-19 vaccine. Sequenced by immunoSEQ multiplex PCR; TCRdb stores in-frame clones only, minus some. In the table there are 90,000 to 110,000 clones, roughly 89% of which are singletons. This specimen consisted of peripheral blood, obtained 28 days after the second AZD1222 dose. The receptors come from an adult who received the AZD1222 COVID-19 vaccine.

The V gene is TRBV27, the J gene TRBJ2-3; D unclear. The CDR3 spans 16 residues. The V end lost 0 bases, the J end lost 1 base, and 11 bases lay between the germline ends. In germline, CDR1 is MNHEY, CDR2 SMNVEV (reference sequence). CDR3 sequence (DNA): TGTGCCAGCAGTTTATCGGAACCTCAAGGCACAGATACGCAGTATTTT. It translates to CASSLSEPQGTDTQYF.

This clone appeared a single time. CDR3 protein: CASSLYGTSGQETQYF. For the CDR3, the DNA is TGTGCCAGCAGCTTGTACGGGACTAGCGGTCAAGAGACCCAGTACTTC. The chain recombines TRBV7-2 with TRBJ2-5; 11 nucleotides agree with TRBD2. The trim removed 3 bases at V and 2 bases at J, leaving 5 bases unmatched. Germline CDR1 is SGHTA and CDR2 is FQGNSA. This CDR3 is 16 amino acids long.

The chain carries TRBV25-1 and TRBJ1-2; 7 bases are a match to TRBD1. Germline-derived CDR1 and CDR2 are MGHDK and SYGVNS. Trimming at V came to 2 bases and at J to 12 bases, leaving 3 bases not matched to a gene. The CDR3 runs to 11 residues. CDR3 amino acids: CASSEGTVHTF. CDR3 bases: TGTGCCAGCAGTGAAGGGACAGTGCACACCTTC.

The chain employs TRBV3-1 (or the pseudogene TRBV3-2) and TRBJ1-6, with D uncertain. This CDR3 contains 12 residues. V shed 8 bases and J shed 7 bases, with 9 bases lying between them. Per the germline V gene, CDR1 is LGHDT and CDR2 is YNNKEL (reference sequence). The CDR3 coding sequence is TGTGCCAGCCAGGAGCACAATTCACCCCTCCACTTT. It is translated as CASQEHNSPLHF.

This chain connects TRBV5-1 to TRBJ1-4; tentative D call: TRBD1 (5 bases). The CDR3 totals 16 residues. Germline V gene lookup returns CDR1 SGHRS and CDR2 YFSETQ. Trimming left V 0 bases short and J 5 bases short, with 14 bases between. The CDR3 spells CASSLDQGGFNEKLFF. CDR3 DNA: TGCGCCAGCAGCTTGGATCAGGGTGGCTTCAATGAAAAACTGTTTTTT.

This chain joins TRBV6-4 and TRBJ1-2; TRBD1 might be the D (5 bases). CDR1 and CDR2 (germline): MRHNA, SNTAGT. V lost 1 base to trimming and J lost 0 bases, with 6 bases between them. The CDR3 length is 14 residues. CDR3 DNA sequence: TGTGCCAGCAGTGACTGGGGGTCTAACTATGGCTACACCTTC. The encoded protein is CASSDWGSNYGYTF.

The CDR3 reads CASSLGQGNTEAFF. CDR3 coding DNA: TGTGCCAGCAGCCTCGGACAGGGGAACACTGAAGCTTTCTTT. V is TRBV7-3 and J is TRBJ1-1, with 8 positions matching TRBD1. V dropped 5 bases and J dropped 1; count of bases not matched to a gene: 3. The germline V gene encodes CDR1 SGHTA and CDR2 FQGTGA. This CDR3 spans 14 amino acids.

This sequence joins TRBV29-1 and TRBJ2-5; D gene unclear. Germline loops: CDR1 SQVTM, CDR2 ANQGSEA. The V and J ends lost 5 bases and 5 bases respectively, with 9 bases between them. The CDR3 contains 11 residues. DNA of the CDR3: TGCAGCGTTCCCAGGACGGAGACCCAGTACTTC. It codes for CSVPRTETQYF.

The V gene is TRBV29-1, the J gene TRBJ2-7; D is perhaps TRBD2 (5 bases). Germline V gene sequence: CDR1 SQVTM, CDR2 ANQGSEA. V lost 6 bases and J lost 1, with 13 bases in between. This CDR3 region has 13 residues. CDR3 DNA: TGCAGCGTCGCTGGGGAGCGGTCCTACGAGCAGTACTTC. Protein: CSVAGERSYEQYF.

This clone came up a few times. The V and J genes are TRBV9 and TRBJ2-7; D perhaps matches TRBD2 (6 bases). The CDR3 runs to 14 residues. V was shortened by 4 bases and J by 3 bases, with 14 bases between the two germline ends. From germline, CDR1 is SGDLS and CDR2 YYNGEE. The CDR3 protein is CASSRTLASYEQYF. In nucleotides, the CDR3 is TGTGCCAGCAGCAGAACCCTAGCGAGCTACGAGCAGTACTTC.

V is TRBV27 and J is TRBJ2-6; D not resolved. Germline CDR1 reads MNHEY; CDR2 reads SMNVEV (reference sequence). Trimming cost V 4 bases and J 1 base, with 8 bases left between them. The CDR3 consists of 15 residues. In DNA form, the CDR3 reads TGTGCCAGCAGTTCATCAGTGTCTGGGGCCAACGTCCTGACTTTC. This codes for CASSSSVSGANVLTF.

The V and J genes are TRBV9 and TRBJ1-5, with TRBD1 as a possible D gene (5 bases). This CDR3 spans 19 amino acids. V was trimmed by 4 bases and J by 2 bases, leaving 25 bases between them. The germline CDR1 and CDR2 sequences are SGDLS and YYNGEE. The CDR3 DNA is TGTGCCAGCAGCCCTCCCGCCGGGGGGGGGTCGGGAGGCAATCAGCCCCAGCATTTT. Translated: CASSPPAGGGSGGNQPQHF.

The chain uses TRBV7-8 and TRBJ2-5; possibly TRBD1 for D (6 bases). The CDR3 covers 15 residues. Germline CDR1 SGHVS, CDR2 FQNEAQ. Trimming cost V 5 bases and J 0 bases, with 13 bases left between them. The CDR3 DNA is TGTGCCAGCAGCACCCGCGGACAGAACCAAGAGACCCAGTACTTC. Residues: CASSTRGQNQETQYF.

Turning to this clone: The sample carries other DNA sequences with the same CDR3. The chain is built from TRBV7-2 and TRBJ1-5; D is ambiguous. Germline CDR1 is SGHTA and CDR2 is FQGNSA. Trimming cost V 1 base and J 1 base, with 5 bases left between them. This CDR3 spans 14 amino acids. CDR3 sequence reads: CASSLGVSNQPQHF. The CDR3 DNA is TGTGCCAGCAGCTTAGGAGTCAGCAATCAGCCCCAGCATTTT.

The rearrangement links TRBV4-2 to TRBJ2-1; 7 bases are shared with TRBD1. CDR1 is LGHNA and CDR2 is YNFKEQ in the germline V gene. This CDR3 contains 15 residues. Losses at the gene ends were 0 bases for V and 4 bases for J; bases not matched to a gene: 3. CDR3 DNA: TGTGCCAGCAGCCAAGAACCGGGACAGTACAATGAGCAGTTCTTC. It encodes CASSQEPGQYNEQFF.

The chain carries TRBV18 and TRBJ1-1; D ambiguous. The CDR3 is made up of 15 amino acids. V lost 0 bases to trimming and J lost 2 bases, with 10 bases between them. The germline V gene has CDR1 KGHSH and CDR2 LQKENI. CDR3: CASSPPGLANTEAFF. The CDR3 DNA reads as TGTGCCAGCTCACCACCTGGTTTGGCCAACACTGAAGCTTTCTTT.

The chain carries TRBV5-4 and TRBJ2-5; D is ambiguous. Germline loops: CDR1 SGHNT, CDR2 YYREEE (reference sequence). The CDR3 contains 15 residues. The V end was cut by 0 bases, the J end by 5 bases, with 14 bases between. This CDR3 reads CASSLGYGLPETQYF. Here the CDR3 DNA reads TGTGCCAGCAGCTTGGGATATGGTCTACCCGAGACCCAGTACTTC.

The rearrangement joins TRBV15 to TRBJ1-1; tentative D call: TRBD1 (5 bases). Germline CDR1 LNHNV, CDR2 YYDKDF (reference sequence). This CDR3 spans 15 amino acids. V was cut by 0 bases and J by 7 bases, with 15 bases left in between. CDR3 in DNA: TGTGCCACCAGCAGAGATCAGGGCAGGCAGGATGAAGCTTTCTTT. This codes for CATSRDQGRQDEAFF.

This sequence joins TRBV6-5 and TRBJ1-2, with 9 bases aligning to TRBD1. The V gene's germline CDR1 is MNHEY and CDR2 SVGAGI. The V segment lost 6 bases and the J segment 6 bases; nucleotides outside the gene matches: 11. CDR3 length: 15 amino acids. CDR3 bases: TGTGCCAGCAGCCTTCTTCCGGGACAGGGAAATGGCTACACCTTC. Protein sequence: CASSLLPGQGNGYTF.